The 9 T cell receptor beta chains reported below all come from one sample, sequenced in a study of CD8+CD57+ T cells in acquired aplastic anemia. Genomic DNA served as template for TCR beta VDJ and CDR3 profiling. Via MiXCR, TCRdb re-called the reads, giving one row per CDR3 protein. Of around 140,000 distinct CDR3 sequences in the sample, around two fifths are singletons; the top ten hold more than 7%. Sequencing was done on a sample of sorted CD4+, CD8+, or CD8+CD57+ T cells (not recorded which) from PBMCs. Receptors originate from a human donor in good health, serving as a control.

This clonotype was seen a handful of times. A much larger clone lies a single base off, so this may be a read error. The rearrangement links TRBV19 to TRBJ1-3, with D perhaps TRBD1 (5 bases). The CDR3 totals 12 residues. The germline V gene encodes CDR1 LNHDA and CDR2 SQIVND (reference sequence). Trimming pared 3 bases from V and 8 bases from J, leaving 8 bases between. This CDR3 reads CASSMLRDTIYF. DNA of the CDR3: TGTGCCAGTAGTATGCTCAGGGACACCATATATTTT.

About this clonotype itself: This may come from a read error, since a much larger clone is one base off. The chain employs TRBV12-3 or TRBV12-4 and TRBJ1-4; TRBD1 aligns across 8 bases. The CDR3 is 14 residues long. CDR3 coding DNA: TGTGCCAGCACCCTGACAGGGGATGTTGGAAAACTGTTATTT. This translates into CASTLTGDVGKLLF.

CDR3 nucleotide sequence: TGTGCTAGTTGGCCCCGGTACGGAGGGTACGAGCAGTACTTC. It specifies CASWPRYGGYEQYF. This chain uses TRBV19 with TRBJ2-7; the D gene is possibly TRBD2 (6 bases). The CDR3 is made up of 14 amino acids. Germline CDR1 and CDR2: LNHDA and SQIVND (reference sequence).

V gene TRBV25-1 combines with J gene TRBJ2-3; D possibly uses TRBD1 or TRBD2 (5 bases each). Germline V gene lookup returns CDR1 MGHDK and CDR2 SYGVNS. The length of the CDR3 is 17 residues. Trimming shortened V by 6 bases and J by 5 bases, and 24 bases separated the two germline ends. The CDR3: CASSKVRDLPRRDTQYF. In nucleotides, the CDR3 is TGTGCCAGCAGCAAAGTCCGGGACCTTCCTCGGAGAGATACGCAGTATTTT.

This clonotype was detected ten times or more. The chain recombines TRBV4-2 with TRBJ2-3, with D perhaps matching TRBD2 (7 bases). The CDR3 totals 16 residues. CDR1 and CDR2 from the germline V gene are LGHNA and YNFKEQ. The germline V and J ends were trimmed by 4 bases and 3 bases, with 17 bases remaining between them. The CDR3 is CASSRGGASGTDTQYF. The CDR3 DNA reads as TGTGCCAGCAGCCGAGGGGGGGCTAGCGGAACAGATACGCAGTATTTT.

The chain joins TRBV25-1 to TRBJ2-5, with TRBD1 identical over 7 bases. The CDR3 contains 12 residues. The germline V gene has CDR1 MGHDK and CDR2 SYGVNS. J gave up 7 bases and V 6 bases, and 5 bases lay outside the gene matches. Here the CDR3 DNA reads TGTGCCAGCAGCAGGGGGTTGGGGACCCAGTACTTC. It encodes CASSRGLGTQYF.

With respect to this clonotype: Given a much more abundant clone one base away, this may be a read error. The J gene is TRBJ1-1, the V gene TRBV30, with no clear D. Trimming shortened V by 2 bases and J by 3 bases, and 19 bases separated the two germline ends. The CDR3 is 16 amino acids. The germline CDR1 and CDR2 sequences are GTSNPN and SVGIG (reference sequence). CDR3 in amino acids: CAWSWETTFQYTEAFF. In nucleotides, the CDR3 is TGTGCCTGGAGTTGGGAGACCACTTTCCAGTACACTGAAGCTTTCTTT.

The chain couples TRBV19 to TRBJ2-7; TRBD2 aligns across 9 bases. Germline-derived CDR1 and CDR2 are LNHDA and SQIVND (reference sequence). This CDR3 is 15 amino acids long. V trimming: 6 bases; J trimming: 2 bases; junction bases outside the gene matches: 8. This chain's CDR3 is CASSHGLAITYEQYF. The CDR3 bases are TGTGCCAGTAGCCACGGACTAGCGATTACCTACGAGCAGTACTTC.

The sample holds many counts of this clonotype. The V and J genes are TRBV5-1 and TRBJ2-5; a weak D match, TRBD2 (7 bases). V was clipped by 2 bases and J by 2 bases, with 10 bases between them. Germline lookup yields CDR1 SGHRS and CDR2 YFSETQ. The CDR3 contains 14 residues. The CDR3 here is CASSLRGAQETQYF. CDR3 sequence (DNA): TGCGCCAGCAGCTTACGGGGGGCACAAGAGACCCAGTACTTC.